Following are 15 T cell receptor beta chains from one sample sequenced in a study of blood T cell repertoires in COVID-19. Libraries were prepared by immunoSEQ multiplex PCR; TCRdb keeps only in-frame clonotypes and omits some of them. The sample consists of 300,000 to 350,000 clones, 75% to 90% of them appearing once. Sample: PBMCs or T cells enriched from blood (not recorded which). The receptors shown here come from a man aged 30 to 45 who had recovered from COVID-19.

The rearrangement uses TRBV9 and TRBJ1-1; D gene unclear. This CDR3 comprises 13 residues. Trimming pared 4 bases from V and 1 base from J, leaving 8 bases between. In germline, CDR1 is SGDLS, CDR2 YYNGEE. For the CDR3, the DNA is TGTGCCAGCAGCTTAGACACGAACACTGAAGCTTTCTTT. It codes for CASSLDTNTEAFF.

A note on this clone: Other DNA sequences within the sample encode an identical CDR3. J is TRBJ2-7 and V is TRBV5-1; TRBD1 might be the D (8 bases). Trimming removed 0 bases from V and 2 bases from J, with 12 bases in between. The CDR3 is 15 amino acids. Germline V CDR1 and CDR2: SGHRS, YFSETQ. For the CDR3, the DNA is TGCGCCAGCAGCTTGGGACAGGGGAGGGCCTACGAGCAGTACTTC. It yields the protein CASSLGQGRAYEQYF. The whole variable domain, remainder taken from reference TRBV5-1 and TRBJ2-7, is KAGVTQTPRYLIKTRGQQVTLSCSPISGHRSVSWYQQTPGQGLQFLFEYFSETQRNKGNFPGRFSGRQFSNSRSEMNVSTLELGDSALYLCASSLGQGRAYEQYFGPGTRLTVT.

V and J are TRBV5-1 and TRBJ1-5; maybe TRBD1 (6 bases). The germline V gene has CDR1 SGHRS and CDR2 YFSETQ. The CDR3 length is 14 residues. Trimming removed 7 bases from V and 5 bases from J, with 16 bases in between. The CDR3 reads CASPSAGAYQPQHF. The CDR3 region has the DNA TGCGCCAGCCCCTCGGCAGGGGCGTATCAGCCCCAGCATTTT.

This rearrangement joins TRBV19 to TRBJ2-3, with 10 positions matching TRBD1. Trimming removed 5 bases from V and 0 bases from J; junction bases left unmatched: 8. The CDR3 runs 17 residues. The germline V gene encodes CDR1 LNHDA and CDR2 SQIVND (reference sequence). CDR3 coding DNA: TGTGCCAGTAGTCCCAGGGACAGGGGATCTAGCACAGATACGCAGTATTTT. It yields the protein CASSPRDRGSSTDTQYF.

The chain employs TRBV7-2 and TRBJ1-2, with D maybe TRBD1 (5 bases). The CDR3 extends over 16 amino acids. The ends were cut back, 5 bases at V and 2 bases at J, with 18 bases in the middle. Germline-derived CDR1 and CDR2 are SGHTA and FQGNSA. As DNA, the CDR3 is TGTGCCAGCAGCCTCAATCGGGGGGGTTCGAACTATGGCTACACCTTC. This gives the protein CASSLNRGGSNYGYTF.

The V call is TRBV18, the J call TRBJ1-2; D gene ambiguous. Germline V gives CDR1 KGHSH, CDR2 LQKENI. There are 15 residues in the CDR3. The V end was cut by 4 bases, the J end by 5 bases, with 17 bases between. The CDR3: CASSLGGGGSYGYTF. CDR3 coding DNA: TGTGCCAGCTCACTGGGAGGCGGAGGGAGTTATGGCTACACCTTC.

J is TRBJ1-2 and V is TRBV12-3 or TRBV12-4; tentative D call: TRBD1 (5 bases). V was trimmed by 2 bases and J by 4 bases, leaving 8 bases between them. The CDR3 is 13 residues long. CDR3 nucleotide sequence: TGTGCCAGCAGTTTATCCACAGGCTATGGCTACACCTTC. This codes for CASSLSTGYGYTF.

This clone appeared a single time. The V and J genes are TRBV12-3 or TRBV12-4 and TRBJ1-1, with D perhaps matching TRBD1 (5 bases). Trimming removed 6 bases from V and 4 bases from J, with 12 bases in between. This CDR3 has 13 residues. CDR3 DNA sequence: TGTGCCAGCAGCCCCCCAGGGATCACTGAAGCTTTCTTT. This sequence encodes CASSPPGITEAFF.

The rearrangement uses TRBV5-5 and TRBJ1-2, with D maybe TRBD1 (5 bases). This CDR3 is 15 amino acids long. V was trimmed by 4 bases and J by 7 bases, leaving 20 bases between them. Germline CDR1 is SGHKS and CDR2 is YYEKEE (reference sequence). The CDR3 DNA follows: TGTGCCAGCAGCCCGCCAGGGCCTCTCGTCCCTGGCTACACCTTC. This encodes CASSPPGPLVPGYTF.

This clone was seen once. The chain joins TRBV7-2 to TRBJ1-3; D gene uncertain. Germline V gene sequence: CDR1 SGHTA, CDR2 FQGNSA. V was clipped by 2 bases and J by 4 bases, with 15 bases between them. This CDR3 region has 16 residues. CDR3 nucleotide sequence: TGTGCCAGCAGCTTATCTACCTTAGCGTCCGGAAACACCATATATTTT. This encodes CASSLSTLASGNTIYF. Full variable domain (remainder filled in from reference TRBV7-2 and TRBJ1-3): GAGVSQSPSNKVTEKGKDVELRCDPISGHTALYWYRQSLGQGLEFLIYFQGNSAPDKSGLPSDRFSAERTGGSVSTLTIQRTQQEDSAVYLCASSLSTLASGNTIYFGEGSWLTVV.

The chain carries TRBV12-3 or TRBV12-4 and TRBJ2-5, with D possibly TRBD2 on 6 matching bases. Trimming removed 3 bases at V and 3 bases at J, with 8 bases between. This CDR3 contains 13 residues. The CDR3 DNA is TGTGCCAGCAGTTTTGGACTAAAAGAGACCCAGTACTTC. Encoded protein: CASSFGLKETQYF.

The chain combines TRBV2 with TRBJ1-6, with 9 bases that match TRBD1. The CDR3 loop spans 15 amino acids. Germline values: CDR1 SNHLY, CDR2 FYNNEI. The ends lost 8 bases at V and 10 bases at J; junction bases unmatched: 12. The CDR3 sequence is CASGQDRGKNSPLHF. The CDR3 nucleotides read TGTGCCAGCGGCCAAGACAGGGGGAAGAACTCACCCCTCCACTTT.

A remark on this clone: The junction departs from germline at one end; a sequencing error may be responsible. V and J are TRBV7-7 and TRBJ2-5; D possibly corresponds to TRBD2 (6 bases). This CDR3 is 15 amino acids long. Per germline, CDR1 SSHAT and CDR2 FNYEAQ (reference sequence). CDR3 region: CASSSGRTWQETQYF. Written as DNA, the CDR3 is TGTGCTAGCAGCTCAGGGAGGACCTGGCAAGAGACCCAGTACTTC.

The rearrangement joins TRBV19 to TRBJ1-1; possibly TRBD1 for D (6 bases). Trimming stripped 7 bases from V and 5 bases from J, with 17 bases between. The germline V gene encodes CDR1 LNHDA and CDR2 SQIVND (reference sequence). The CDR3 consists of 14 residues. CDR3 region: CASTLARGRTEAFF. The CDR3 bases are TGTGCCAGTACCCTGGCCAGGGGACGTACTGAAGCTTTCTTT.

The CDR3 DNA reads TGCGCCAGCAGCCAAGATTTATCCGGGAATGAGCAGTTCTTC. Its protein product is CASSQDLSGNEQFF. The V gene is TRBV4-3, the J gene TRBJ2-1, with D uncertain. V lost 0 bases and J lost 7, with 10 bases in between. The CDR3 runs 14 residues. Germline CDR1 LGHNA, CDR2 YSLEER.